Reported below is one TCR beta chain. How the authors handled the data: Counts of nucleated cells, estimated from reference gene primer amplification, were obtained. Profiled with immunoSEQ multiplex PCR; TCRdb holds only in-frame clones, not every one. V and J calls and clone size are given by that table; D and trimming were obtained from the DNA. The repertoire holds some 160,000 clones, with more than 70% as singletons. Germline values: CDR1 MNHEY, CDR2 SMNVEV (reference sequence). CDR3 length equals 14 residues. The ends lost 6 bases at V and 5 bases at J; junction bases unmatched: 4. This sample stems from a study of blood T cell repertoires in COVID-19. Looking at the study overall: Donors in the United States, Italy and Spain gave samples during acute or convalescent COVID-19. T cells, B-cell-depleted T cells, or PBMCs provided the cDNA or gDNA that served as material.

The chain joins TRBV27 to TRBJ1-4; 9 nucleotides agree with TRBD1. This TCR derives from a woman in her 70s who had recovered from COVID-19. The sample taken for sequencing was peripheral blood. DNA for the CDR3: TGTGCCAGCAGCTGGGGGACAGGGAATGAAAAACTGTTTTTT. Translation gives CASSWGTGNEKLFF.